These 32 T cell receptor beta chains were all obtained from the same sample, sequenced in a study of cytomegalovirus exposure and HLA in healthy donors. Amplification used 60 Vbeta primers and 13 Jbeta primers. Assay used: immunoSEQ multiplex PCR; TCRdb lists only in-frame clones, some missing. The sample yields about 190,000 clones, more than 70% seen once. The sample comprised PBMCs. The origin of the receptors is a man aged 30 to 45 in good health and CMV-seropositive.

This rearrangement joins TRBV4-1 to TRBJ2-1; 8 bases fit TRBD2. CDR3 size: 19 residues. The J segment lost 3 bases and the V segment lost 4 bases, leaving 17 bases of the junction unmatched. Germline V CDR1 and CDR2: MGHRA, YSYEKL. In nucleotides, the CDR3 is TGCGCCAGCAGCCTCTCTAAAAGCGGGAGAACCGTAAACTACAATGAGCAGTTCTTC. The encoded protein is CASSLSKSGRTVNYNEQFF.

V is TRBV19 and J is TRBJ2-3, with TRBD1 as a possible D gene (6 bases). Trimming left V 2 bases short and J 4 bases short, with 16 bases between. The CDR3 extends over 16 amino acids. Germline V gene lookup returns CDR1 LNHDA and CDR2 SQIVND (reference sequence). CDR3 sequence (DNA): TGTGCCAGTAGTATAAGAGGCAGGGGCGGGCCAGATACGCAGTATTTT. Translating gives CASSIRGRGGPDTQYF.

The chain is built from TRBV15 and TRBJ2-2; 7 positions agree with TRBD1. With V trimmed by 5 bases and J by 8 bases, 14 bases remained unmatched. Germline values: CDR1 LNHNV, CDR2 YYDKDF (reference sequence). This CDR3 comprises 16 residues. CDR3 in amino acids: CATSESPGQRSGELFF. Written as DNA, the CDR3 is TGTGCCACCAGCGAGAGCCCGGGACAGAGGTCTGGGGAGCTGTTTTTT.

The chain carries TRBV5-5 and TRBJ2-5; 8 positions match TRBD2. The CDR3 consists of 16 residues. J lost 10 bases, V lost 3 bases, and 17 bases had no gene match. The germline gives CDR1 SGHKS, CDR2 YYEKEE (reference sequence). CDR3: CASSSPGKWAREGQYF. CDR3 sequence (DNA): TGTGCCAGCAGCTCCCCCGGGAAATGGGCCCGGGAGGGCCAGTACTTC.

This chain joins TRBV28 and TRBJ1-2; TRBD1 aligns across 7 bases. CDR1 is MDHEN, CDR2 SYDVKM, per germline. This CDR3 has 13 residues. V lost 10 bases, J lost 3 bases, and 8 bases stayed unmatched. CDR3 bases: TGTGCCATAAAGGGGGCGCCGGACTATGGCTACACCTTC. As protein: CAIKGAPDYGYTF.

Here the CDR3 reads CASRERGFTDTQYF. DNA of the CDR3: TGTGCCAGCAGGGAGCGGGGGTTCACAGATACGCAGTATTTT. The chain uses TRBV6-6 and TRBJ2-3; 8 positions match TRBD2. CDR1 and CDR2 from the germline V gene are MNHNY and SVGAGI (reference sequence). The V and J ends lost 6 bases and 2 bases, in that order; junction bases with no gene match: 4. The CDR3 spans 14 residues.

This chain uses TRBV13 with TRBJ2-3; D remains unclear. With 4 bases removed from V and 6 bases from J, the gap between germline ends came to 8 bases. Germline CDR1 PRHDT, CDR2 FYEKMQ (reference sequence). This CDR3 is 12 amino acids long. DNA of the CDR3: TGTGCCAGCAGCTCCGCCGGGGATACGCAGTATTTT. Amino acid sequence: CASSSAGDTQYF. Full variable domain (rest looked up from reference TRBV13 and TRBJ2-3): AAGVIQSPRHLIKEKRETATLKCYPIPRHDTVYWYQQGPGQDPQFLISFYEKMQSDKGSIPDRFSAQQFSDYHSELNMSSLELGDSALYFCASSSAGDTQYFGPGTRLTVL.

The rearrangement links TRBV6-5 to TRBJ1-2, with TRBD1 matching over 7 bases. V lost 0 bases and J lost 5; bases outside the gene matches: 3. CDR1 and CDR2 (germline): MNHEY, SVGAGI. This CDR3 has 14 amino acids. The DNA of the CDR3 is TGTGCCAGCAGTTACTCGAACAGGGGTTATGGCTACACCTTC. This codes for CASSYSNRGYGYTF.

The chain combines TRBV5-1 with TRBJ2-3; 8 bases are a match to TRBD1. Trimming removed 7 bases from V and 8 bases from J; junction bases left unmatched: 9. CDR1 is SGHRS and CDR2 is YFSETQ in the germline V gene. This CDR3 contains 13 residues. The CDR3 DNA sequence: TGCGCCAGCTACCCGGACAGGGTGGGTACGCAGTATTTT. This gives the protein CASYPDRVGTQYF.

The chain combines TRBV12-5 with TRBJ1-6; D perhaps matches TRBD1 (5 bases). The CDR3 length is 14 residues. The germline V and J ends were trimmed by 3 bases and 10 bases, with 13 bases remaining between them. CDR1 is LGHNT, CDR2 FRNRAP, per germline. The CDR3 loop reads CASGFGRVESPLHF. The DNA of the CDR3 is TGTGCTAGTGGTTTCGGCAGGGTCGAATCACCCCTCCACTTT. The full variable domain, rest sourced from reference TRBV12-5 and TRBJ1-6, is DARVTQTPRHKVTEMGQEVTMRCQPILGHNTVFWYRQTMMQGLELLAYFRNRAPLDDSGMPKDRFSAEMPDATLATLKIQPSEPRDSAVYFCASGFGRVESPLHFGNGTRLTVT.

This clone has a handful of counts. The J gene is TRBJ2-7, the V gene TRBV5-6; possibly TRBD1 for D (6 bases). Germline assignment: CDR1 SGHDT and CDR2 YYEEEE. CDR3 size: 13 residues. The V and J ends lost 4 bases and 6 bases respectively, with 14 bases between them. The CDR3 spells CASSPSYRAEQYF. The CDR3 bases are TGTGCCAGCAGCCCATCGTACAGGGCCGAGCAGTACTTC.

This sequence joins TRBV7-2 and TRBJ2-5; a possible D gene is TRBD2 (5 bases). This CDR3 region has 15 residues. Germline-derived CDR1 and CDR2 are SGHTA and FQGNSA. V lost 5 bases and J lost 2, with 15 bases in between. The CDR3: CASSPTPTGQETQYF. CDR3 nucleotides: TGTGCCAGCAGCCCCACCCCTACGGGACAAGAGACCCAGTACTTC.

The rearrangement links TRBV14 to TRBJ1-1, with D tentatively TRBD1 (5 bases). The CDR3 runs to 13 residues. Germline V gene lookup returns CDR1 SGHDN and CDR2 FVKESK. Trimming left V 4 bases short and J 1 base short, with 7 bases between. In nucleotides, the CDR3 is TGTGCCAGCAGCCTTGGACAGAACACTGAAGCTTTCTTT. Translation gives CASSLGQNTEAFF.

This clone was observed a handful of times. The chain is built from TRBV9 and TRBJ2-3, with 14 positions matching TRBD2. The CDR3 covers 18 residues. The germline gives CDR1 SGDLS, CDR2 YYNGEE. Trimming removed 3 bases from V and 2 bases from J; junction bases left unmatched: 8. The CDR3 is CASSGPRLAGGSTDTQYF. In DNA, the CDR3 is TGTGCCAGCAGCGGCCCGCGACTAGCGGGAGGGTCCACAGATACGCAGTATTTT.

The chain joins TRBV6-1 to TRBJ2-2; D perhaps matches TRBD2 (5 bases). The CDR3 is 15 amino acids. V was shortened by 6 bases and J by 2 bases, with 13 bases between the two germline ends. Per the germline V gene, CDR1 is MNHNS and CDR2 is SASEGT. CDR3 DNA sequence: TGTGCCAGCAGCCCGAGGCCGGGAAACACCGGGGAGCTGTTTTTT. Its protein product is CASSPRPGNTGELFF.

The rearrangement uses TRBV13 and TRBJ2-7, with TRBD2 matching over 7 bases. With V trimmed by 5 bases and J by 2 bases, 6 bases remained unmatched. There are 14 residues in the CDR3. Germline CDR1 PRHDT, CDR2 FYEKMQ (reference sequence). As DNA, the CDR3 is TGTGCCAGCAGCCCGAGGGGAGGGACCTACGAGCAGTACTTC. Translation gives CASSPRGGTYEQYF.

J is TRBJ2-7 and V is TRBV2; D possibly corresponds to TRBD1 (6 bases). From germline, CDR1 is SNHLY and CDR2 FYNNEI. V lost 6 bases and J 2 bases, leaving 14 bases between the germline ends. The CDR3 runs to 14 residues. The CDR3 bases are TGTGCCAGCAGAGCACGGGACATTGCCTACGAGCAGTACTTC. It yields the protein CASRARDIAYEQYF.

This clone was seen a single time. The chain is built from TRBV7-3 and TRBJ2-2, with 8 bases fitting TRBD2. V shed 5 bases and J 5 bases; nucleotides not matched to a gene: 4. Germline V lookup: CDR1 SGHTA, CDR2 FQGTGA. This CDR3 region has 14 residues. The CDR3 coding sequence is TGTGCCAGCAGCCCCGGGACTAGGACCGGGGAGCTGTTTTTT. It translates to CASSPGTRTGELFF.

The sample holds one count of this clone. V and J are TRBV6-5 and TRBJ1-1; possibly TRBD1 for D (5 bases). The germline V gene has CDR1 MNHEY and CDR2 SVGAGI. This CDR3 contains 15 residues. V shed 6 bases and J shed 1 base, with 15 bases lying between them. The CDR3 protein is CASSPGDRPNTEAFF. DNA of the CDR3: TGTGCCAGCAGCCCCGGAGACAGACCGAACACTGAAGCTTTCTTT.

The chain is built from TRBV10-3 and TRBJ1-1, with 7 bases lining up with TRBD1. The V and J ends lost 7 bases and 1 base, in that order; junction bases with no gene match: 3. The CDR3 is 13 residues long. CDR1 is ENHRY and CDR2 is SYGVKD in the germline V gene. The CDR3 is CAITWDRNTEAFF. Here the CDR3 DNA reads TGTGCCATCACCTGGGACAGGAACACTGAAGCTTTCTTT.

To note about this clone: Other nucleotide sequences in the sample specify the same CDR3. V is TRBV15 and J is TRBJ1-3; D may be TRBD1 (6 bases). Trimming left V 3 bases short and J 6 bases short, with 9 bases between. There are 13 residues in the CDR3. Germline assignment: CDR1 LNHNV and CDR2 YYDKDF (reference sequence). CDR3 DNA: TGTGCCACCAGCAGTTACAGGGAAAACACCATATATTTT. Its translation is CATSSYRENTIYF.

This chain joins TRBV12-5 and TRBJ1-5; D unresolved. V was trimmed by 7 bases and J by 4 bases, leaving 5 bases between them. From germline, CDR1 is LGHNT and CDR2 FRNRAP. This CDR3 has 11 residues. CDR3 loop: CASVSNQPQHF. The CDR3 DNA follows: TGTGCTAGTGTCTCTAATCAGCCCCAGCATTTT.

The chain uses TRBV14 and TRBJ1-4; D might be TRBD1 (6 bases). CDR3 size: 13 residues. CDR1 is SGHDN and CDR2 is FVKESK in the germline V gene. Trimming left V 3 bases short and J 8 bases short, with 10 bases between. The CDR3, as DNA: TGTGCCAGCAGCCAGGGGGCATGGGAAAAACTGTTTTTT. It encodes CASSQGAWEKLFF.

This chain connects TRBV19 to TRBJ2-7, with a possible D match to TRBD2 (6 bases). The germline V and J ends were trimmed by 8 bases and 4 bases, with 15 bases remaining between them. The CDR3 length is 13 residues. CDR1 is LNHDA and CDR2 is SQIVND in the germline V gene (reference sequence). The CDR3 loop reads CASSGTAPYEQYF. The DNA for the CDR3 is TGTGCCAGTTCCGGGACTGCCCCATACGAGCAGTACTTC. The full variable domain, with the rest looked up from reference TRBV19 and TRBJ2-7, is DGGITQSPKYLFRKEGQNVTLSCEQNLNHDAMYWYRQDPGQGLRLIYYSQIVNDFQKGDIAEGYSVSREKKESFPLTVTSAQKNPTAFYLCASSGTAPYEQYFGPGTRLTVT.

The chain has TRBV5-4 and TRBJ2-2; D perhaps matches TRBD2 (5 bases). Germline values: CDR1 SGHNT, CDR2 YYREEE (reference sequence). The CDR3 is 16 amino acids. Trimming shortened V by 0 bases and J by 1 base, and 10 bases separated the two germline ends. In nucleotides, the CDR3 is TGTGCCAGCAGCTTGGTATTTAGCGAGAACACCGGGGAGCTGTTTTTT. The encoded protein is CASSLVFSENTGELFF.

In the case of this clone: Compared with germline, one end of the junction differs, possibly owing to a read error. The chain is built from TRBV7-9 and TRBJ1-1, with 7 bases fitting TRBD1. CDR1 is SEHNR and CDR2 is FQNEAQ in the germline V gene (reference sequence). The CDR3 is 14 residues long. The DNA for the CDR3 is TGTTCCAGCAGCCCGACAGGGTTGGGGACTGAAGCTTTCTTT. Its translation is CSSSPTGLGTEAFF.

The chain is built from TRBV6-1 and TRBJ2-5, with D perhaps TRBD1 (6 bases). This CDR3 is built from 14 residues. Deletions cut 5 bases from V and 0 bases from J, with 10 bases between. Germline V gives CDR1 MNHNS, CDR2 SASEGT. CDR3 protein: CASSIGQNQETQYF. CDR3 in DNA: TGTGCCAGCAGTATCGGACAGAACCAAGAGACCCAGTACTTC.

This sequence joins TRBV27 and TRBJ2-1; tentatively, D is TRBD1 (7 bases). The germline V and J ends were trimmed by 3 bases and 7 bases, with 10 bases remaining between them. This CDR3 has 13 amino acids. The germline CDR1 and CDR2 sequences are MNHEY and SMNVEV (reference sequence). For the CDR3, the DNA is TGTGCCAGCAGTTTCCAGGGGGGTAATGAGCAGTTCTTC. It yields the protein CASSFQGGNEQFF.

V usage is TRBV18 and J usage is TRBJ2-5; D ambiguous. The CDR3 is 14 amino acids. The V gene's germline CDR1 is KGHSH and CDR2 LQKENI. Trimming took off 2 bases at V and 1 base at J, with 8 bases between the two ends. The CDR3 bases are TGTGCCAGCTCACCAGTCGGTTCCCAAGAGACCCAGTACTTC. This gives the protein CASSPVGSQETQYF.

With respect to this clone: An end of the junction does not agree with germline; a read error may underlie this. The CDR3 coding sequence is TGTGCTAGCAGCTTGGGTCTAGCGGGGGGAGAGACCCAGTACTTC. This gives the protein CASSLGLAGGETQYF. This chain joins TRBV7-7 and TRBJ2-5; 11 bases fit TRBD2. Germline V lookup: CDR1 SSHAT, CDR2 FNYEAQ (reference sequence). The CDR3 covers 15 residues. Full variable domain (missing parts from reference TRBV7-7 and TRBJ2-5): GAGVSQSPRYKVTKRGQDVTLRCDPISSHATLYWYQQALGQGPEFLTYFNYEAQPDKSGLPSDRFSAERPEGSISTLTIQRTEQRDSAMYRCASSLGLAGGETQYFGPGTRLLVL.

CDR3 residues: CASSPLQRDPPGSQYF. The CDR3 bases are TGTGCCAGCTCACCACTCCAGCGGGACCCTCCGGGGTCCCAGTACTTC. The genes are TRBV18 and TRBJ2-5, with 7 bases identical to TRBD2. Germline-derived CDR1 and CDR2 are KGHSH and LQKENI. CDR3 size: 16 residues. V lost 1 base and J lost 9; bases outside the gene matches: 14.

This chain uses TRBV7-2 with TRBJ2-2; 12 nucleotides line up with TRBD1. Germline V gene data show CDR1 as SGHTA and CDR2 as FQGNSA. The CDR3 covers 17 residues. V gave up 3 bases and J gave up 4 bases; unmatched junction bases: 6. As DNA, the CDR3 is TGTGCCAGCAGCTTGGCCGGGACAGGGGGCTTCACCGGGGAGCTGTTTTTT. Its translation: CASSLAGTGGFTGELFF.